This T cell receptor (beta chain) was documented in a study of beta chain features in type 1 diabetes. The germline V and J ends were trimmed by 6 bases and 4 bases, with 10 bases remaining between them. The CDR3 is made up of 14 amino acids. Germline V gene lookup returns CDR1 MNHEY and CDR2 SVGAGI. cDNA synthesis used the whole RNA isolate, giving expressed TCRB sequences. Libraries were prepared by immunoSEQ multiplex PCR; TCRdb keeps only in-frame clonotypes and omits some of them. In the table there are about 180,000 clones, about 13% of which are singletons. The chain uses TRBV6-5 and TRBJ2-6; D unclear. The origin of this receptor is a woman in her late teens or twenties in good health. The material sequenced was central memory CD4+ T cells from blood. CDR3 nucleotides: TGTGCCAGCAGACAACCTTGGGGGGCCAACGTCCTGACTTTC. Amino acids: CASRQPWGANVLTF.